This T cell receptor beta chain was sequenced during a study of tumor-infiltrating lymphocytes in oesophageal squamous cell carcinoma. TCRdb ran MiXCR on the PCR reads and lists one entry per CDR3 protein. The sample consists of about 9,600 distinct CDR3 sequences, roughly three fifths of them appearing once. The CDR3 extends over 14 amino acids. Germline assignment: CDR1 SGHAT and CDR2 FQDESV (reference sequence). The sample holds a few counts of this clonotype. Input material: esophageal tumor tissue. The chain has TRBV11-1 and TRBJ2-7; TRBD1 might be the D (6 bases). The J call is uncertain, as TRBJ2-5 better fits the DNA end. This receptor was obtained from a male donor with esophageal squamous cell carcinoma. This chain's CDR3 is CASSLPGARETQYF. The CDR3 DNA is TGTGCCAGCAGCTTACCAGGGGCACGGGAGACCCAGTACTTC.